The entry below describes one T cell receptor beta chain. CDR3 length equals 16 residues. Trimming shortened V by 2 bases and J by 3 bases, and 13 bases separated the two germline ends. Germline CDR1 is MNHEY and CDR2 is SVGAGI. In the authors' workflow: From reference gene primer amplification, estimates of nucleated cell counts were derived. Sequencing used immunoSEQ multiplex PCR; TCRdb keeps in-frame clones, though not all of them. The DNA was the basis for D and trimming; V, J and clone size are from that table. The sample consists of tens of thousands of clones, less than 95% of them appearing once. The data are from a study of blood T cell repertoires in COVID-19. Study-wide context: Samples representing acute and convalescent COVID-19 were sourced from the United States, Italy and Spain. In each case, the material was cDNA or gDNA derived from T cells, B-cell-depleted T cells, or PBMCs.

Enrollment of patients from Seattle took place during active infection, with longitudinal follow-up. The clonotype comes from a man in his forties or fifties with COVID-19, enrolled during active disease. V gene TRBV6-5 combines with J gene TRBJ1-4, with a tentative D call TRBD1 (5 bases). The sequenced material came from peripheral blood. The CDR3 nucleotides are TGTGCCAGCAGTTACGGGGGAGGAGGCTCTAATGAAAAACTGTTTTTT. It encodes CASSYGGGGSNEKLFF.